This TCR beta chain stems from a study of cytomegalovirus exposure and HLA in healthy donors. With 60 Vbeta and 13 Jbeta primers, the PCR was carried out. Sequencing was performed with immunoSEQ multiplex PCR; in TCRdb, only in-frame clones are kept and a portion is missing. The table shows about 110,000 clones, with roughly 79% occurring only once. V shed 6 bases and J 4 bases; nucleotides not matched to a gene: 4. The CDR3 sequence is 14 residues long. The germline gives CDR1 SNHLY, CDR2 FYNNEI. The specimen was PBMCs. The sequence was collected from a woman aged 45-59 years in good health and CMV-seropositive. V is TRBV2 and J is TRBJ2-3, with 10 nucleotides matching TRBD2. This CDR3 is CASRAGTSADTQYF. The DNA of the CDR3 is TGTGCCAGCAGAGCCGGGACTAGCGCAGATACGCAGTATTTT.